Presented here are 29 T cell receptor beta chains from one specimen sequenced in a study of identical twins. TCRdb fed the 5' RACE reads into MiXCR, producing one record per CDR3 protein. This table has roughly 700,000 distinct CDR3 sequences, less than 10% appearing once. The same data also went into a second study, on yellow fever vaccine responses in identical twins.

The sequenced material came from PBMCs. These receptors originate from a woman between 18 and 30 years old in good health.

At least ten counts were recorded for this clonotype. V usage is TRBV4-3 and J usage is TRBJ2-1, with D possibly being TRBD2 (6 bases). V lost 4 bases, J lost 3 bases, and 19 bases lay in between. The CDR3 is made up of 17 amino acids. CDR1 and CDR2 from the germline V gene are LGHNA and YSLEER. CDR3 in DNA: TGCGCCAGCAGCCCCTGGGCTCCTAGCGTCAACTACAATGAGCAGTTCTTC. Translation: CASSPWAPSVNYNEQFF.

The gene calls are TRBV7-9 and TRBJ1-5, with 7 bases lining up with TRBD1. CDR3 length: 14 amino acids. Unmatched junction bases numbered 6, after V lost 5 bases and J lost 5 bases. Germline CDR1 and CDR2: SEHNR and FQNEAQ (reference sequence). The CDR3 loop reads CASSPGTEDQPQHF. DNA of the CDR3: TGTGCCAGCAGCCCGGGGACAGAAGATCAGCCCCAGCATTTT.

This chain connects TRBV10-1 to TRBJ2-7; D gene unclear. V lost 0 bases to trimming and J lost 1 base, with 4 bases between them. Germline CDR1 is WNHNN and CDR2 is SYGVQD (reference sequence). The length of the CDR3 is 13 residues. CDR3: CASSESMSYEQYF. DNA for the CDR3: TGCGCCAGCAGTGAGTCGATGTCCTACGAGCAGTACTTC.

CDR3: CASSQGTGGNEQYF. The DNA of the CDR3 is TGTGCCAGCAGCCAAGGGACAGGTGGGAACGAGCAGTACTTC. This chain joins TRBV4-2 and TRBJ2-7, with TRBD1 identical over 7 bases. Germline V gene data show CDR1 as LGHNA and CDR2 as YNFKEQ. The J segment lost 5 bases and the V segment lost 1 base, leaving 5 bases of the junction unmatched. This CDR3 spans 14 amino acids.

This clonotype was seen more than once but under ten times. The V and J genes are TRBV12-3 or TRBV12-4 and TRBJ1-5, with 10 bases aligning to TRBD1. J lost 4 bases, V lost 6 bases, and 9 bases had no gene match. CDR3 length: 16 amino acids. This CDR3 reads CASSSRDRGGNQPQHF. The CDR3 DNA sequence: TGTGCCAGCAGCTCCCGGGACAGGGGAGGTAATCAGCCCCAGCATTTT.

This clonotype was seen repeatedly, ten times or more. This sequence joins TRBV20-1 and TRBJ2-3; 15 bases fit TRBD2. The CDR3 totals 17 residues. CDR1 DFQATT and CDR2 SNEGSKA come from the germline V gene (reference sequence). V trimming: 6 bases; J trimming: 4 bases; junction bases outside the gene matches: 11. The CDR3 DNA sequence: TGCAGTGCCAATAATGAAGGGACTAGCGGGAGGTCAGATACGCAGTATTTT. It encodes CSANNEGTSGRSDTQYF.

This clonotype was detected many times. The CDR3 is CASSLRLGETQYF. The CDR3 region has the DNA TGCGCCAGCAGCCTTCGGCTGGGGGAGACCCAGTACTTC. The chain joins TRBV5-1 to TRBJ2-5; D unclear. The germline V gene has CDR1 SGHRS and CDR2 YFSETQ. CDR3 length: 13 residues. Deletions cut 4 bases from V and 5 bases from J, with 12 bases between.

The V gene is TRBV6-5, the J gene TRBJ2-1, with D uncertain. The CDR3 extends over 15 amino acids. Germline loops: CDR1 MNHEY, CDR2 SVGAGI. V gave up 2 bases and J gave up 0 bases, with 8 bases separating them. The CDR3: CASSYVPASYNEQFF. The CDR3 DNA reads as TGTGCCAGCAGTTACGTGCCAGCCTCCTACAATGAGCAGTTCTTC.

The J gene is TRBJ2-7, the V gene TRBV29-1; D gene uncertain. The CDR3 contains 13 residues. Trimming left V 4 bases short and J 0 bases short, with 10 bases between. Germline V gene sequence: CDR1 SQVTM, CDR2 ANQGSEA. The CDR3 loop is CSVAGLLSYEQYF. CDR3 in DNA: TGCAGCGTTGCGGGCCTACTCTCCTACGAGCAGTACTTC.

In its sample, this clonotype was seen many times. The chain is built from TRBV5-8 and TRBJ1-2, with 8 positions matching TRBD1. V was pared by 2 bases and J by 4 bases, with 10 bases of the junction left unmatched. Looked up from germline, CDR1 is SGHTS and CDR2 is YDEGEE. The CDR3 is 16 amino acids. The CDR3 DNA follows: TGTGCCAGCAGCTTTTCGGGCAGGGGGCAGGGCTATGGCTACACCTTC. It encodes CASSFSGRGQGYGYTF. The full variable domain, in which reference TRBV5-8 and TRBJ1-2 provide the parts outside the CDR3, is EAGVTQSPTHLIKTRGQQATLRCSPISGHTSVYWYQQALGLGLQFLLWYDEGEERNRGNFPPRFSGRQFPNYSSELNVNALELEDSALYLCASSFSGRGQGYGYTFGSGTRLTVV.

The rearrangement joins TRBV6-1 to TRBJ2-3, with TRBD1 matching over 7 bases. The CDR3 has 15 residues. Germline CDR1 and CDR2: MNHNS and SASEGT. V lost 5 bases to trimming and J lost 2 bases; unmatched junction nucleotides: 7. In DNA form, the CDR3 reads TGTGCCAGCAGTAAACCCGGGACAGCCACAGATACGCAGTATTTT. Protein sequence: CASSKPGTATDTQYF.

This clonotype was seen ten or more times. This chain uses TRBV4-2 with TRBJ2-7, with 11 positions matching TRBD2. The germline V gene encodes CDR1 LGHNA and CDR2 YNFKEQ. V lost 5 bases to trimming and J lost 5 bases; unmatched junction nucleotides: 11. There are 16 residues in the CDR3. In DNA form, the CDR3 reads TGTGCCAGCAGCGAAATAAATAGCGGGAGGGACCACGAGCAGTACTTC. Translated: CASSEINSGRDHEQYF.

This clonotype occurred a few times. The CDR3 spells CASRGTGGGKTQYF. The CDR3 nucleotides are TGTGCCAGCAGGGGGACAGGGGGCGGGAAGACCCAGTACTTC. The chain recombines TRBV2 with TRBJ2-5, with 12 bases matching TRBD1. The length of the CDR3 is 14 residues. After removal of 6 bases from V and 6 bases from J, the junction contained 5 bases not matched to a gene. Germline V gene sequence: CDR1 SNHLY, CDR2 FYNNEI.

This clonotype was picked up a small number of times. This chain uses TRBV29-1 with TRBJ1-1; the D gene is possibly TRBD1 (5 bases). The CDR3 sequence is 14 residues long. Trimming cost V 0 bases and J 11 bases, with 19 bases left between them. Germline values: CDR1 SQVTM, CDR2 ANQGSEA. CDR3 region: CSVEDWVQARRAFF. The CDR3 nucleotides are TGCAGCGTTGAAGATTGGGTACAGGCCCGACGGGCTTTCTTT.

In its sample, this clonotype was seen a few times. This chain links TRBV6-5 with TRBJ1-1; possible D gene TRBD1, 6 bases. V lost 2 bases and J lost 4, with 11 bases in between. The CDR3 spans 14 residues. Per the germline V gene, CDR1 is MNHEY and CDR2 is SVGAGI. The CDR3 spells CASSYEDRSTEAFF. Written as DNA, the CDR3 is TGTGCCAGCAGTTACGAAGACAGGTCCACTGAAGCTTTCTTT.

Only a few counts were recorded for this clonotype. V usage is TRBV5-6 and J usage is TRBJ1-1; D is ambiguous. Germline CDR1 reads SGHDT; CDR2 reads YYEEEE. CDR3 length equals 13 residues. V was pared by 1 base and J by 3 bases, with 7 bases between. The CDR3 sequence: CASSLRLYTEAFF. CDR3 sequence (DNA): TGTGCCAGCAGCTTGCGTCTATACACTGAAGCTTTCTTT.

This clonotype was recorded a few times. The gene calls are TRBV4-3 and TRBJ2-7, with a weak D call TRBD2 (6 bases). The CDR3 is 16 residues long. The V gene lost 1 base and the J gene lost 1 base, with 14 bases spanning the gap. The germline CDR1 and CDR2 sequences are LGHNA and YSLEER. The CDR3 reads CASSQGWGLGSYEQYF. DNA of the CDR3: TGCGCCAGCAGCCAAGGGTGGGGACTCGGGTCCTACGAGCAGTACTTC.

This clonotype turned up a few times. This rearrangement joins TRBV14 to TRBJ2-7; 8 bases match TRBD1. Germline CDR1 and CDR2: SGHDN and FVKESK. V lost 3 bases to trimming and J lost 2 bases; unmatched junction nucleotides: 6. The CDR3 length is 15 residues. The CDR3 loop reads CASSHHGTGPYEQYF. The CDR3 DNA reads TGTGCCAGCAGCCATCACGGGACAGGACCCTACGAGCAGTACTTC.

This clonotype was observed at least ten times. The chain combines TRBV4-2 with TRBJ2-7, with 11 bases fitting TRBD2. The CDR3 is 17 residues long. CDR1 and CDR2 (germline): LGHNA, YNFKEQ. The junction had 6 bases not matched to a gene; V was cut back by 2 bases and J by 0 bases. The CDR3 coding sequence is TGTGCCAGCAGCCAACCGAAAGGGACTAGCGGCTCCTACGAGCAGTACTTC. It encodes CASSQPKGTSGSYEQYF.

This clonotype was counted between two and nine times. The CDR3 DNA is TGTGCCAGAAGCGGGACGAACACCGGGGAGCTGTTTTTT. Translation: CARSGTNTGELFF. This chain connects TRBV2 to TRBJ2-2, with 7 bases lining up with TRBD2. The germline V gene encodes CDR1 SNHLY and CDR2 FYNNEI. The ends lost 9 bases at V and 0 bases at J; junction bases unmatched: 1. The CDR3 covers 13 residues.

The genes are TRBV30 and TRBJ2-7; D might be TRBD1 or TRBD2, each matching 5 bases. In germline, CDR1 is GTSNPN, CDR2 SVGIG (reference sequence). V dropped 3 bases and J dropped 5 bases, with 23 bases sitting between them. CDR3 length equals 16 residues. The CDR3 DNA follows: TGTGCCTGGAGCGCAAGGGGACCTACGAATATAGACGAGCAGTACTTC. The encoded protein is CAWSARGPTNIDEQYF.

This clonotype was recorded a few times. The chain joins TRBV20-1 to TRBJ2-1; D not certain. V was trimmed by 1 base and J by 0 bases, leaving 7 bases between them. Per germline, CDR1 DFQATT and CDR2 SNEGSKA (reference sequence). The CDR3 runs 14 residues. The CDR3, as DNA: TGCAGTGCTAGAGTGTCCAGCTCCTACAATGAGCAGTTCTTC. Translated, it gives CSARVSSSYNEQFF.

The gene calls are TRBV29-1 and TRBJ2-1; 7 nucleotides match TRBD1. In germline, CDR1 is SQVTM, CDR2 ANQGSEA. The CDR3 contains 14 residues. V gave up 3 bases and J gave up 5 bases; unmatched junction bases: 7. CDR3 nucleotides: TGCAGCGTTGAGGACAGGTTCAAAGACAATGAGCAGTTCTTC. Translated, it gives CSVEDRFKDNEQFF.

This rearrangement joins TRBV7-2 to TRBJ2-7; D may be TRBD1 or TRBD2 (6 bases each). Trimming took off 0 bases at V and 1 base at J, with 13 bases between the two ends. The CDR3 covers 16 residues. Germline V lookup: CDR1 SGHTA, CDR2 FQGNSA. The CDR3 DNA sequence: TGTGCCAGCAGCTTAGCGCGCCGGGGGCGGTCCTACGAGCAGTACTTC. Translated: CASSLARRGRSYEQYF.

This clonotype was detected many times. The chain has TRBV27 and TRBJ1-5; D possibly corresponds to TRBD1 (5 bases). The CDR3 totals 14 residues. V dropped 6 bases and J dropped 5 bases, with 14 bases sitting between them. Looked up from germline, CDR1 is MNHEY and CDR2 is SMNVEV (reference sequence). CDR3 bases: TGTGCCAGCAGCTCCTGGACAACCCATCAGCCCCAGCATTTT. This translates into CASSSWTTHQPQHF.

This chain links TRBV4-3 with TRBJ2-3, with D unclear. V was shortened by 1 base and J by 6 bases, with 17 bases between the two germline ends. The CDR3 totals 16 residues. Germline V gives CDR1 LGHNA, CDR2 YSLEER. The chain's CDR3 is CASSQATGRPRDTQYF. CDR3 DNA sequence: TGCGCCAGCAGCCAAGCCACGGGCAGGCCGAGGGATACGCAGTATTTT.

This clonotype was picked up a small number of times. The rearrangement uses TRBV19 and TRBJ2-7; D might be TRBD2 (7 bases). The CDR3 is 14 residues long. Germline V lookup: CDR1 LNHDA, CDR2 SQIVND (reference sequence). The V gene lost 7 bases and the J gene lost 2 bases, with 15 bases spanning the gap. The DNA of the CDR3 is TGTGCCAGTAAGTCGGGGGGCCAAGCCTACGAGCAGTACTTC. Translating gives CASKSGGQAYEQYF.

This clonotype has more than one count but fewer than ten. CDR3 in amino acids: CASSLTVGTGVSTDTQYF. The CDR3 nucleotides are TGTGCCAGCAGCTTAACAGTAGGGACAGGGGTCTCCACAGATACGCAGTATTTT. The chain recombines TRBV7-3 with TRBJ2-3; 10 bases are a match to TRBD1. The germline V gene has CDR1 SGHTA and CDR2 FQGTGA. V shed 0 bases, J shed 2 bases, and the junction held 8 bases outside the gene matches. The CDR3 is 18 residues long.

This chain uses TRBV11-2 with TRBJ1-1, with TRBD1 matching 10 bases. The germline CDR1 and CDR2 sequences are SGHAT and FQNNGV. The CDR3 has 16 residues. Trimming at V came to 4 bases and at J to 3 bases, leaving 8 bases not matched to a gene. DNA for the CDR3: TGTGCCAGCAGCTCGGGACAGGGGACAGGGTACACTGAAGCTTTCTTT. Its protein product is CASSSGQGTGYTEAFF. Full variable domain (rest looked up from reference TRBV11-2 and TRBJ1-1): EAGVAQSPRYKIIEKRQSVAFWCNPISGHATLYWYQQILGQGPKLLIQFQNNGVVDDSQLPKDRFSAERLKGVDSTLKIQPAKLEDSAVYLCASSSGQGTGYTEAFFGQGTRLTVV.